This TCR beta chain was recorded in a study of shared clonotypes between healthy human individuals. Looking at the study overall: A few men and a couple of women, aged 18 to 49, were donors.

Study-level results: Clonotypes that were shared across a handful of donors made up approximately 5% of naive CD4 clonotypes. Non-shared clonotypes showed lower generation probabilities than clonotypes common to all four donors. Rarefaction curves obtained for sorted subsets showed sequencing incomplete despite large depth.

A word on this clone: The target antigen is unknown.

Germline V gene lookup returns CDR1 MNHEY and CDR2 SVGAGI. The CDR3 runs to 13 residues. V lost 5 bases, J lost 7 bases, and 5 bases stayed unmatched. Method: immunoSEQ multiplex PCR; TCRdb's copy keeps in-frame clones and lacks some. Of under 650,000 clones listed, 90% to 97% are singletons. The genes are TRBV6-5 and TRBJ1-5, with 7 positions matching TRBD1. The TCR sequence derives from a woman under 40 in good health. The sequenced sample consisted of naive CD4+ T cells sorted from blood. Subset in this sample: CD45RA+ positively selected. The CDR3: CASSDREGQPQHF. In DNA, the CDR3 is TGTGCCAGCAGTGACAGGGAGGGGCAGCCCCAGCATTTT.